This TCR beta chain is drawn from a study of blood T cell repertoires in COVID-19. Study context: Some COVID-19 samples were acute and others convalescent; all came from the United States, Italy and Spain. In each case, the material was cDNA or gDNA derived from T cells, B-cell-depleted T cells, or PBMCs.

This clone has a handful of counts. Sequenced by immunoSEQ multiplex PCR; TCRdb stores in-frame clones only, minus some. The repertoire consists of over 200,000 clones, with 87% occurring once and the leading ten covering over 9%. Study members were between roughly 18 and 100 years old and lived in roughly 24 US regions. Each participant's cohort was designated according to participant-reported clinical history. The CDR3 spans 15 residues. J was trimmed by 2 bases and V by 10 bases; bases with no gene match: 7. Germline-derived CDR1 and CDR2 are LNHDA and SQIVND (reference sequence). The sequencing input was PBMCs or T cells enriched from blood (not recorded which). The sequence was obtained from a man in his late teens or twenties with acute COVID-19. This rearrangement joins TRBV19 to TRBJ1-5; 11 bases are shared with TRBD1. CDR3 sequence: CATRTGGFGNQPQHF. The DNA of the CDR3 is TGTGCCACTCGGACAGGGGGCTTTGGCAATCAGCCCCAGCATTTT.